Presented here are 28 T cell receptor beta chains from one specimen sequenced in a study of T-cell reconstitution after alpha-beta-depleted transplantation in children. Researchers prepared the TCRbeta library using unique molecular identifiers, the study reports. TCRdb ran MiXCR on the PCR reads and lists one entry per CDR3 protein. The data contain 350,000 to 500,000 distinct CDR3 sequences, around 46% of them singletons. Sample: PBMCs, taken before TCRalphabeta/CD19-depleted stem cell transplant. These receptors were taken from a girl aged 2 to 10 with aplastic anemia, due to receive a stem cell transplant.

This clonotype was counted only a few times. Here the CDR3 reads CASSPFTWVAFNEQFF. The DNA for the CDR3 is TGTGCCAGCAGCCCATTCACATGGGTCGCTTTCAATGAGCAGTTCTTC. The gene calls are TRBV7-2 and TRBJ2-1; D unclear. This CDR3 region has 16 residues. V lost 5 bases and J 6 bases, leaving 20 bases between the germline ends. Germline-derived CDR1 and CDR2 are SGHTA and FQGNSA. Full variable domain (outside the CDR3, taken from reference TRBV7-2 and TRBJ2-1): GAGVSQSPSNKVTEKGKDVELRCDPISGHTALYWYRQSLGQGLEFLIYFQGNSAPDKSGLPSDRFSAERTGGSVSTLTIQRTQQEDSAVYLCASSPFTWVAFNEQFFGPGTRLTVL.

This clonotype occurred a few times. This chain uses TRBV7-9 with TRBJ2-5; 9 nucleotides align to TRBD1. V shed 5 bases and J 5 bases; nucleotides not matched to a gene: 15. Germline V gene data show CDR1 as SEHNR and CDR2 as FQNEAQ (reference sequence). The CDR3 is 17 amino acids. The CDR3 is CASSVSLGTGMGETQYF. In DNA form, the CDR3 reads TGTGCCAGCAGCGTATCCCTGGGGACAGGGATGGGGGAGACCCAGTACTTC.

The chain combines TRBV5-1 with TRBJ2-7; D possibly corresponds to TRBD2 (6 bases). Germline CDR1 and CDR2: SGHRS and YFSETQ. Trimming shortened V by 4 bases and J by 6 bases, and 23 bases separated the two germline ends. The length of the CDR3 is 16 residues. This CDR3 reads CASSPRREDWSGEQYF. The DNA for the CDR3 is TGCGCCAGCAGCCCTCGGAGGGAGGATTGGTCTGGCGAGCAGTACTTC. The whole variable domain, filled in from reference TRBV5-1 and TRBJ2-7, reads KAGVTQTPRYLIKTRGQQVTLSCSPISGHRSVSWYQQTPGQGLQFLFEYFSETQRNKGNFPGRFSGRQFSNSRSEMNVSTLELGDSALYLCASSPRREDWSGEQYFGPGTRLTVT.

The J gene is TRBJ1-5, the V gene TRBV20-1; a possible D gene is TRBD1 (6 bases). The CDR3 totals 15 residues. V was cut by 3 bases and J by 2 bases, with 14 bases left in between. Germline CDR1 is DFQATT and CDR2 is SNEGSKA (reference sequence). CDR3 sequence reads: CSASDRLGGNQPQHF. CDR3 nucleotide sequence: TGCAGTGCTAGTGACAGGCTGGGAGGCAATCAGCCCCAGCATTTT.

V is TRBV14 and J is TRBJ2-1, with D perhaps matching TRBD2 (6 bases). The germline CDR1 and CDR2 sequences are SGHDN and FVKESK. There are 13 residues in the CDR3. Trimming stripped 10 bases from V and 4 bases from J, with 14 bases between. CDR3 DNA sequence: TGTGCCACCGGGGGACTGGAGTACAATGAGCAGTTCTTC. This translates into CATGGLEYNEQFF. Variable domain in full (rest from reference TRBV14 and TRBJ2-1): EAGVTQFPSHSVIEKGQTVTLRCDPISGHDNLYWYRRVMGKEIKFLLHFVKESKQDESGMPNNRFLAERTGGTYSTLKVQPAELEDSGVYFCATGGLEYNEQFFGPGTRLTVL.

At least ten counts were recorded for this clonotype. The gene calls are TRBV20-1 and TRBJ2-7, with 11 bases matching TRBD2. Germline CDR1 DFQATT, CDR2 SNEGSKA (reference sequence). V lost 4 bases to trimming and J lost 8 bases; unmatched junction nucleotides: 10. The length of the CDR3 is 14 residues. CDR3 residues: CSAISGTSGNQQYF. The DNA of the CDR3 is TGCAGTGCTATTTCCGGGACTAGCGGTAATCAGCAGTACTTC.

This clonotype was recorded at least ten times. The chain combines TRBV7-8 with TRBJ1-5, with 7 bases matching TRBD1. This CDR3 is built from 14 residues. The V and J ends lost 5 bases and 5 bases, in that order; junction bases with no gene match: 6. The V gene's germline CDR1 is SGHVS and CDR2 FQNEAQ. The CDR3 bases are TGTGCCAGCAGCCTCCGACAGGGAGATCAGCCCCAGCATTTT. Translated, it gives CASSLRQGDQPQHF.

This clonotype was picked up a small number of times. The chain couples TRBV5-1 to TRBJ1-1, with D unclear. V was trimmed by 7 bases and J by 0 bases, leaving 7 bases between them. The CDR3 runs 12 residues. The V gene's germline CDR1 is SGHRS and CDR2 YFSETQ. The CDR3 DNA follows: TGCGCCAGCGGCAACCTGAACACTGAAGCTTTCTTT. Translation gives CASGNLNTEAFF. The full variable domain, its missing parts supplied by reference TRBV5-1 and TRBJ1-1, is KAGVTQTPRYLIKTRGQQVTLSCSPISGHRSVSWYQQTPGQGLQFLFEYFSETQRNKGNFPGRFSGRQFSNSRSEMNVSTLELGDSALYLCASGNLNTEAFFGQGTRLTVV.

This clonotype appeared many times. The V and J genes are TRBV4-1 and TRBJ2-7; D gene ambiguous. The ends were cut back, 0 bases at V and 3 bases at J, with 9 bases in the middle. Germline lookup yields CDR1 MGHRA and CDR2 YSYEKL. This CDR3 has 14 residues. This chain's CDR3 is CASSQEDRNYEQYF. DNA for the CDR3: TGCGCCAGCAGCCAAGAGGACCGAAACTACGAGCAGTACTTC.

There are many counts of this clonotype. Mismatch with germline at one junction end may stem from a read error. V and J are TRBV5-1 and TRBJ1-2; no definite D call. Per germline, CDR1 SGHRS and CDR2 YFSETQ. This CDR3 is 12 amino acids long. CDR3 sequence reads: CASSTTGPHIAF. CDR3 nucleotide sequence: TGCGCCAGCAGCACCACCGGGCCTCATATTGCCTTC.

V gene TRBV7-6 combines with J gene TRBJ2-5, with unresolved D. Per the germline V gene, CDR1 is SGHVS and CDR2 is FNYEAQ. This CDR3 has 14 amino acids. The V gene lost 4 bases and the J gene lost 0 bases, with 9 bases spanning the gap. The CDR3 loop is CASSSTKYQETQYF. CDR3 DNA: TGTGCCAGCAGCTCGACAAAGTACCAAGAGACCCAGTACTTC.

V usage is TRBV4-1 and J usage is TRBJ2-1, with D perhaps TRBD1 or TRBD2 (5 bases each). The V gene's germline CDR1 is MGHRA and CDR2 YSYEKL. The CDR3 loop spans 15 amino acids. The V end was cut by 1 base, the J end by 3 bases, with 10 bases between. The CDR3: CASSQVGTFYNEQFF. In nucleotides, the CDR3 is TGCGCCAGCAGCCAAGTCGGGACCTTCTACAATGAGCAGTTCTTC.

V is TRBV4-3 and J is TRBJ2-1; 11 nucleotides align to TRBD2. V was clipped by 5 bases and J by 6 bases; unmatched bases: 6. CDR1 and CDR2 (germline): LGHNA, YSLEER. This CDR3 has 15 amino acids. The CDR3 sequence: CASSKLAGVRNEQFF. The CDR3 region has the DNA TGCGCCAGCAGCAAACTAGCGGGAGTGCGCAATGAGCAGTTCTTC.

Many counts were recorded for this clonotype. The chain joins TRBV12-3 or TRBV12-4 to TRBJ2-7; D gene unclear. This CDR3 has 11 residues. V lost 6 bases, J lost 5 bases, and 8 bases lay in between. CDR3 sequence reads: CASSIANEQYF. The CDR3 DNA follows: TGTGCCAGCAGCATTGCCAACGAGCAGTACTTC.

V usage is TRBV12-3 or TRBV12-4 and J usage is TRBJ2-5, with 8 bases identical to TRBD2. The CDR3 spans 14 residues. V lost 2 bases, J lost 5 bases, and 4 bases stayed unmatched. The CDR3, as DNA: TGTGCCAGCAGTTTAAGCGGGGGTCGGGAGACCCAGTACTTC. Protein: CASSLSGGRETQYF.

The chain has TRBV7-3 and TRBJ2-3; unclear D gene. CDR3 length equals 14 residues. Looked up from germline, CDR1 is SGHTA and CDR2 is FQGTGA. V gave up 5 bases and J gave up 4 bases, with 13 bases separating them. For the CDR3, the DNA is TGTGCCAGCAGCGAGCGAGCCCCCCCAGATACGCAGTATTTT. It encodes CASSERAPPDTQYF. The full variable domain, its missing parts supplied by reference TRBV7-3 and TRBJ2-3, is GAGVSQTPSNKVTEKGKYVELRCDPISGHTALYWYRQSLGQGPEFLIYFQGTGAADDSGLPNDRFFAVRPEGSVSTLKIQRTERGDSAVYLCASSERAPPDTQYFGPGTRLTVL.

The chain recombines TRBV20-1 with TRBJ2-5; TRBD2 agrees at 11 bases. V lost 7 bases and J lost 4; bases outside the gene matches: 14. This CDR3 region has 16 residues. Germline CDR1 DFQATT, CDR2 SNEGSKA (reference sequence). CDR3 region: CSVLGTSGRFGETQYF. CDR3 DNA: TGCAGTGTGCTCGGAACTAGCGGGAGATTCGGAGAGACCCAGTACTTC.

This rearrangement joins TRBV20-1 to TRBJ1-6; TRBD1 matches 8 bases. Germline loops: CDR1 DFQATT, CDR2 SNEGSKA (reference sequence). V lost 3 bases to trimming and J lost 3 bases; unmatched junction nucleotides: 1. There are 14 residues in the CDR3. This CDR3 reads CSASGTGYNSPLHF. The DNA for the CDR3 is TGCAGTGCTAGCGGGACAGGCTATAATTCACCCCTCCACTTT.

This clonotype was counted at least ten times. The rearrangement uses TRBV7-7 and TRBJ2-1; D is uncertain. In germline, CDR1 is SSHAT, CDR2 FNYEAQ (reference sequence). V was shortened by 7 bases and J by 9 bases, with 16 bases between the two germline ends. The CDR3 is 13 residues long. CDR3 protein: CASTTLETAEQFF. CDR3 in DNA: TGTGCCAGCACCACCTTGGAAACGGCTGAGCAGTTCTTC.

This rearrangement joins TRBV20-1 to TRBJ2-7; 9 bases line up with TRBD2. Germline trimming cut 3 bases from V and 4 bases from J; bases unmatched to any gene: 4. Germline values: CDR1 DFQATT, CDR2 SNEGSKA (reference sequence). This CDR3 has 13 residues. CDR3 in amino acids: CSARGSGSYEQYF. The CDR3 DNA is TGCAGTGCTAGGGGTAGCGGGAGTTACGAGCAGTACTTC.

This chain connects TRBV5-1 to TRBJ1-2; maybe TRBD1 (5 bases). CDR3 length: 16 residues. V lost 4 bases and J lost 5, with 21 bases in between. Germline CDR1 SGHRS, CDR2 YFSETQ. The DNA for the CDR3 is TGCGCCAGCAGCCCCTTCGCAGCAGGGAGAGAATATGGCTACACCTTC. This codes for CASSPFAAGREYGYTF.

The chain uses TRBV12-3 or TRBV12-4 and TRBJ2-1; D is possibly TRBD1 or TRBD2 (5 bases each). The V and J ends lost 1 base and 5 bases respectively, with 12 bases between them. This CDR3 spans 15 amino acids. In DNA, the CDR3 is TGTGCCAGCAGTTTAGGATATGGGGGAAACAATGAGCAGTTCTTC. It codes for CASSLGYGGNNEQFF.

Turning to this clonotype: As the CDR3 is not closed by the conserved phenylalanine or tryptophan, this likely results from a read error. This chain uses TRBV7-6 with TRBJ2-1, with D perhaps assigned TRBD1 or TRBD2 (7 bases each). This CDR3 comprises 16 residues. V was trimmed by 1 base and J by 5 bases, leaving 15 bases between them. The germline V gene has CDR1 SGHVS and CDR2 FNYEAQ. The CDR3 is CASSLVRGRAHNEQFY. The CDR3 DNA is TGTGCCAGCAGCTTAGTCAGGGGGAGGGCCCACAATGAGCAGTTCTAC.

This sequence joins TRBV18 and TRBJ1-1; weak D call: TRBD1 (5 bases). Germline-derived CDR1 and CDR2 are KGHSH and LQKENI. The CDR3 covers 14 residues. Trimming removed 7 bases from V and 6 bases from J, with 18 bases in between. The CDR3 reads CASLEGTVLPEAFF. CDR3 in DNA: TGTGCCAGCTTGGAGGGGACGGTCTTACCTGAAGCTTTCTTT.

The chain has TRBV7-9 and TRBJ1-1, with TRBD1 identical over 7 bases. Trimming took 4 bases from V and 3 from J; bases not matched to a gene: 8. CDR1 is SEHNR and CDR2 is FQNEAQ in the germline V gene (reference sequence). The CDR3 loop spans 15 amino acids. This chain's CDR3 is CASSSASGGYTEAFF. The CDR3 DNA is TGTGCCAGCAGCTCGGCCTCAGGGGGTTACACTGAAGCTTTCTTT.

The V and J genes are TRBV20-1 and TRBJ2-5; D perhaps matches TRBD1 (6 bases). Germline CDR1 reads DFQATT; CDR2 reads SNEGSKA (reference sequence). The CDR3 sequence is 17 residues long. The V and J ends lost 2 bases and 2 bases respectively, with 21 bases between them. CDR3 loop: CSARTTEWGRRQETQYF. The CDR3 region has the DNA TGCAGTGCTAGAACAACAGAGTGGGGGCGAAGGCAAGAGACCCAGTACTTC.

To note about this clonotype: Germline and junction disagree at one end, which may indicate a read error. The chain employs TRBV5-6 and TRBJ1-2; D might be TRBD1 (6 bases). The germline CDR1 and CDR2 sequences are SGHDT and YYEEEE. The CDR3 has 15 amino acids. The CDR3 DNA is TGTGCCAGCAGCGTCGGGACATGGGCTAACTATGGCGACACCTTC. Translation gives CASSVGTWANYGDTF.

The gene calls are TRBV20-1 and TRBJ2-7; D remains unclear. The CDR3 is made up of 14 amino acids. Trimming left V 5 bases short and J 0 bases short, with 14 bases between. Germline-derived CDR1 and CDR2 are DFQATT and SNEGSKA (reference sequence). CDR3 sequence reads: CSARGRLSSYEQYF. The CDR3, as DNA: TGCAGTGCTCGAGGCAGGCTTAGCTCCTACGAGCAGTACTTC.